This T cell receptor (beta chain) is from a study of blood T cell repertoires in COVID-19. Overall study context: Samples representing acute and convalescent COVID-19 were sourced from the United States, Italy and Spain. T cells, B-cell-depleted T cells, or PBMCs provided the cDNA or gDNA that served as material.

Looked up from germline, CDR1 is PRHDT and CDR2 is FYEKMQ (reference sequence). The CDR3 is made up of 12 amino acids. With 7 bases removed from V and 4 bases from J, the gap between germline ends came to 7 bases. In the original processing: For nucleated cells, counts were estimated from reference gene primer amplification. Clones were read by immunoSEQ multiplex PCR, and TCRdb kept only the in-frame ones, dropping some. V and J calls and clone size are as listed in that table; D and trimming were resolved from the DNA. The top ten hold 7.5% to 10% of the sample, which has hundreds of thousands of clones, about four fifths seen once.

The gene calls are TRBV13 and TRBJ2-2, with a tentative D call TRBD1 (5 bases). Sequences were obtained from peripheral blood. The sequence came from a man older than 75 with acute or convalescent COVID-19. In DNA form, the CDR3 reads TGTGCCAGCAATCAGGGCACCGGGGAGCTGTTTTTT. It translates to CASNQGTGELFF.